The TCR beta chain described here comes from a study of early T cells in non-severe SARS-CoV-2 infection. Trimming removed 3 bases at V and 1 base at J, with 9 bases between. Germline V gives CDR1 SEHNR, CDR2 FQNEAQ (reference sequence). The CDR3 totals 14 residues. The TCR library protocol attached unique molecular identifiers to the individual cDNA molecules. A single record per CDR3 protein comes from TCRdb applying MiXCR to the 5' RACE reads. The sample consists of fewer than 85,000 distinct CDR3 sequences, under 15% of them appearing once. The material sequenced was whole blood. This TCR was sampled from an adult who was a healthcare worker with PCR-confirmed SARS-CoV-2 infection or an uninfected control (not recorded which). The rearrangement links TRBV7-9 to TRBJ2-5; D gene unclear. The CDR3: CASSFVGSQETQYF. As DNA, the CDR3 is TGTGCCAGCAGCTTTGTGGGGTCCCAAGAGACCCAGTACTTC.